This T cell receptor beta chain was identified during a study of T cells in Graves' hyperthyroidism and ophthalmopathy. Comment on this clonotype: The antigen remains unidentified.

CDR1 and CDR2 (germline): MGHRA, YSYEKL. V lost 3 bases and J lost 5; bases outside the gene matches: 7. The CDR3 runs 15 residues. Study results and caveats: Among clonotypes expanded in thyroid above 0.001, most were also found in blood.

Uncontrolled infection, other autoimmune disease, pregnancy and lactation each barred patients from inclusion. Template material for amplifying TCR beta CDR3 regions consisted of RNA transcripts. A set of HTBI primers served as the primers for a first-round RT-PCR of the TCR CDR3. In TCRdb, the multiplex PCR reads were re-called with MiXCR into one record per CDR3 protein. This sample carries around 340,000 distinct CDR3 sequences, roughly 15% of them seen once, and the ten largest clones take around a third. The sequencing sample was made of blood. The chain employs TRBV4-1 and TRBJ2-7; 10 positions agree with TRBD1. The sequence was obtained from a man aged 25-45 years with Graves' hyperthyroidism. This CDR3 is CASSHLWDRGNEQYF. The CDR3 nucleotides read TGCGCCAGCAGCCACCTCTGGGACAGGGGCAACGAGCAGTACTTC.